This TCR beta chain was identified during a study of blood T cell repertoires in COVID-19. Study summary: Donors in the United States, Italy and Spain gave samples during acute or convalescent COVID-19. Sources were T cells, B-cell-depleted T cells, or PBMCs; the material itself was cDNA or gDNA.

In Seattle, patients joined the study during active infection and were tracked longitudinally. Original processing notes: Reference gene primer amplification yielded estimated nucleated cell counts. Clones were read by immunoSEQ multiplex PCR, and TCRdb kept only the in-frame ones, dropping some. The V and J calls and clone size are taken from that table; D and trimming were inferred from the DNA. Altogether approximately 140,000 clones are present, about nine tenths being singletons, with the ten largest covering over 2%. The germline CDR1 and CDR2 sequences are SGDLS and YYNGEE. V was shortened by 4 bases and J by 7 bases, with 18 bases between the two germline ends. This CDR3 contains 16 residues.

Specimen: peripheral blood. The chain employs TRBV9 and TRBJ1-6; maybe TRBD1 (5 bases). This TCR was sampled from a human donor with COVID-19, enrolled during active disease. The donor label of this sample is uncertain. The CDR3 DNA follows: TGTGCCAGCAGCAAAAACTCCGGGACTGCAAATTCACCCCTCCACTTT. This sequence encodes CASSKNSGTANSPLHF.